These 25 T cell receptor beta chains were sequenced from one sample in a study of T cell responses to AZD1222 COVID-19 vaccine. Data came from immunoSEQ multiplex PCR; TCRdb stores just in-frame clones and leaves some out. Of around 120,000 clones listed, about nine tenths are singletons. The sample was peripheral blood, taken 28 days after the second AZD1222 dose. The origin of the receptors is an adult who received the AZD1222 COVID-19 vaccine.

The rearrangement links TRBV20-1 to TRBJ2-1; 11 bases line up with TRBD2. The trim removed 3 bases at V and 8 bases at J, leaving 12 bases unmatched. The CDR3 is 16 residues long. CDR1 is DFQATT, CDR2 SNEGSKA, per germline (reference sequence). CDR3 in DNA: TGCAGTGCTAGTGGGATAATAGCGGGGGGGCCCGATGAGCAGTTCTTC. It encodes CSASGIIAGGPDEQFF.

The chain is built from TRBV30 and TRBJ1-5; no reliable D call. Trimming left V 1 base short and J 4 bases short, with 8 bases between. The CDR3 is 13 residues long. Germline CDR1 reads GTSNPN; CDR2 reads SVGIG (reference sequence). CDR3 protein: CAWSGIFNQPQHF. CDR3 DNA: TGTGCCTGGAGTGGAATTTTTAATCAGCCCCAGCATTTT.

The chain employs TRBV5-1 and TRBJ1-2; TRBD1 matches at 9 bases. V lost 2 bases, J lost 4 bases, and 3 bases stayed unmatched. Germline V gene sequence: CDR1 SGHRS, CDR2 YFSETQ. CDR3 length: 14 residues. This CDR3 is CASSLPGQGYGYTF. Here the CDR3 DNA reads TGCGCCAGCAGCTTACCGGGACAGGGCTATGGCTACACCTTC.

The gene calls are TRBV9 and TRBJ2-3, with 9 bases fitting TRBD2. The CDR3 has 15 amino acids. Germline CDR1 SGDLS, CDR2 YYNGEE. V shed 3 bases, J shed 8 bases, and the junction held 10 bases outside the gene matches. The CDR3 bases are TGTGCCAGCAGCGGGCTAGCGGGGCCTCTGAGTACGCAGTATTTT. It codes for CASSGLAGPLSTQYF.

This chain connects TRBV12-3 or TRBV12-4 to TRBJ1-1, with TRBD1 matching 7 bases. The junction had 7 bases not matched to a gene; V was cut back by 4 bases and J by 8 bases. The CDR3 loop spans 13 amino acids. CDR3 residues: CASSSLTGAEAFF. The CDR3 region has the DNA TGTGCCAGCAGTTCCTTAACAGGGGCCGAAGCTTTCTTT.

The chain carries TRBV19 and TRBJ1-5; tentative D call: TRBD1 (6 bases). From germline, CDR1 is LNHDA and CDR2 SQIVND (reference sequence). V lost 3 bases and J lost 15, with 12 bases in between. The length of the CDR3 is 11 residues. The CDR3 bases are TGTGCCAGTAGTATGTCGTGGGGGCTGCATTTT. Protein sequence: CASSMSWGLHF.

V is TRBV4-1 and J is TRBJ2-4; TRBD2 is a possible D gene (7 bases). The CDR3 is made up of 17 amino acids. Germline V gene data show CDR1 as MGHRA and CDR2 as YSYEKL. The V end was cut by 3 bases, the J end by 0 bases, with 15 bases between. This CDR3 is CASSHPTGRGAKNIQYF. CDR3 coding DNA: TGCGCCAGCAGCCACCCAACAGGGAGGGGAGCCAAAAACATTCAGTACTTC.

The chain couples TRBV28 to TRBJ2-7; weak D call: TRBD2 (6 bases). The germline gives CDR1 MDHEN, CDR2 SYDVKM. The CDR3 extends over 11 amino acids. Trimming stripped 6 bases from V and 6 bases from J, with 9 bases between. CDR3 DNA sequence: TGTGCCAGCAGAGAGACTAGCGAGCAGTACTTC. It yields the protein CASRETSEQYF.

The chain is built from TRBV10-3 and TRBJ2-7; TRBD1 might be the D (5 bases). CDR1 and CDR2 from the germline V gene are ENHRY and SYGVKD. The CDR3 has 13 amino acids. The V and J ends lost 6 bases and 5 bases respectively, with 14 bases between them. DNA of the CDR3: TGTGCCATCAGAGATAGGCAGGGCCACGAGCAGTACTTC. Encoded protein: CAIRDRQGHEQYF.

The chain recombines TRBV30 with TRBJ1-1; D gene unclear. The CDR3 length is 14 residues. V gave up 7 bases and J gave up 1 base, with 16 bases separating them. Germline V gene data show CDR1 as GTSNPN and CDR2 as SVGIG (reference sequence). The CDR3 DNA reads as TGTGCCTCCAATGCGGGCAGCGCGAACACTGAAGCTTTCTTT. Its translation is CASNAGSANTEAFF.

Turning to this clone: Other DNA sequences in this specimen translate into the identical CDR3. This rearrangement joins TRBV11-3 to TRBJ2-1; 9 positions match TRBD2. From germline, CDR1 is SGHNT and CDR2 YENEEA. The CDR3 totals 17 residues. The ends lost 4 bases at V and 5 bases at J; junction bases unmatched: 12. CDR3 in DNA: TGTGCCAGCAGCTCAGAGGGGCTAGCGGGGTTTAACAATGAGCAGTTCTTC. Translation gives CASSSEGLAGFNNEQFF.

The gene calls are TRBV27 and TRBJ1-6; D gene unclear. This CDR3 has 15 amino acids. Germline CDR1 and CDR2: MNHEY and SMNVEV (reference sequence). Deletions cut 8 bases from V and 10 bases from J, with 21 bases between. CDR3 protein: CASALSRAAGSPLHF. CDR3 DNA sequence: TGTGCCAGCGCCCTGAGCAGAGCAGCTGGATCACCCCTCCACTTT.

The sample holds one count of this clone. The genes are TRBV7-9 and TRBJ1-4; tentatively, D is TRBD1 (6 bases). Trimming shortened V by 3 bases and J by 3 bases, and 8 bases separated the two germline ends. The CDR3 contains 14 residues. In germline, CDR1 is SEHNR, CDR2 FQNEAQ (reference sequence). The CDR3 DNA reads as TGTGCCAGCAGCTTGGGACATTCTAATGAAAAACTGTTTTTT. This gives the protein CASSLGHSNEKLFF. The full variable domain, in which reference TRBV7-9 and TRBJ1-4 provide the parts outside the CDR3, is DTGVSQNPRHKITKRGQNVTFRCDPISEHNRLYWYRQTLGQGPEFLTYFQNEAQLEKSRLLSDRFSAERPKGSFSTLEIQRTEQGDSAMYLCASSLGHSNEKLFFGSGTQLSVL.

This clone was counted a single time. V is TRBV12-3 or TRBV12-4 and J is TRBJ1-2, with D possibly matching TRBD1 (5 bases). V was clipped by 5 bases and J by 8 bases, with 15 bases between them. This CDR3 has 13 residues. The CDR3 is CASSPLSGLGYTF. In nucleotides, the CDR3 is TGTGCCAGCAGTCCCCTTTCGGGGCTCGGCTACACCTTC.

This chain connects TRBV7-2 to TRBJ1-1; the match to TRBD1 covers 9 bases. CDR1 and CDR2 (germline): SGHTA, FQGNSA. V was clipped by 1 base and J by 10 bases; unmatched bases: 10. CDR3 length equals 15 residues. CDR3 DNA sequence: TGTGCCAGCAGCTTAGGACAGGGGGGGACAATACGAGCTTTCTTT. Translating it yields CASSLGQGGTIRAFF. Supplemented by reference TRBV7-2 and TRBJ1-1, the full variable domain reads GAGVSQSPSNKVTEKGKDVELRCDPISGHTALYWYRQSLGQGLEFLIYFQGNSAPDKSGLPSDRFSAERTGGSVSTLTIQRTQQEDSAVYLCASSLGQGGTIRAFFGQGTRLTVV.

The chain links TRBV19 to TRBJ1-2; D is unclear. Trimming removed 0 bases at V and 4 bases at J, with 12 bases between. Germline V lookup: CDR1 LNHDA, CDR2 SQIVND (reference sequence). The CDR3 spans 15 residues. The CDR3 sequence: CASSIERGRAYGYTF. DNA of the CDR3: TGTGCCAGTAGTATAGAGAGAGGAAGGGCCTATGGCTACACCTTC.

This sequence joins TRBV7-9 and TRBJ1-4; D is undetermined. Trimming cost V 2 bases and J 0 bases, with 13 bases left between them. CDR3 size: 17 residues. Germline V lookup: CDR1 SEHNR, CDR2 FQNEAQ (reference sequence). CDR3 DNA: TGTGCCAGCAGCTTATTTTATGATAGTACAACTAATGAAAAACTGTTTTTT. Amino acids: CASSLFYDSTTNEKLFF.

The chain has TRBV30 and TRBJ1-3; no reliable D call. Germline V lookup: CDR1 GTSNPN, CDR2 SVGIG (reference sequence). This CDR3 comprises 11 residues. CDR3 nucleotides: TGTGCGTTTGGGTCGGGAAACACCATATATTTT. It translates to CAFGSGNTIYF.

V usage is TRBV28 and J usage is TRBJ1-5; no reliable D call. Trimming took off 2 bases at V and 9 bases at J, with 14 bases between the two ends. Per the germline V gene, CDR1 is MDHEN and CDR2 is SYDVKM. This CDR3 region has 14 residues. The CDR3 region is CASSLRTVAGPQHF. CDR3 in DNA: TGTGCCAGCAGTTTACGAACAGTGGCGGGGCCCCAGCATTTT.

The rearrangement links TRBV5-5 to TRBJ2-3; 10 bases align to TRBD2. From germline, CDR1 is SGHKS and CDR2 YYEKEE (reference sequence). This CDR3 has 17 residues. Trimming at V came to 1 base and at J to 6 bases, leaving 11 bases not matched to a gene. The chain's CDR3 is CASSLLVALAGADTQYF. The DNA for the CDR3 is TGTGCCAGCAGCTTGTTAGTTGCGCTAGCGGGAGCCGATACGCAGTATTTT.

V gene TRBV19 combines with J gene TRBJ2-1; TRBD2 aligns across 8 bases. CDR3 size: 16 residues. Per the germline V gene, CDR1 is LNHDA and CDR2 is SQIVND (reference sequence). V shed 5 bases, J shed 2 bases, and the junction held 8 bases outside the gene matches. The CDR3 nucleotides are TGTGCCAGTAGTGTTAGCGGGAAAGGTACCTACAATGAGCAGTTCTTC. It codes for CASSVSGKGTYNEQFF.

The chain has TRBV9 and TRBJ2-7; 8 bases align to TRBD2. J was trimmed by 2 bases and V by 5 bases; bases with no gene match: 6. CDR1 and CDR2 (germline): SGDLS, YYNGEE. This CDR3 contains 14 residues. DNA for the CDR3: TGTGCCAGCAGTCCCGGGGGACTAGCCTACGAGCAGTACTTC. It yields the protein CASSPGGLAYEQYF.

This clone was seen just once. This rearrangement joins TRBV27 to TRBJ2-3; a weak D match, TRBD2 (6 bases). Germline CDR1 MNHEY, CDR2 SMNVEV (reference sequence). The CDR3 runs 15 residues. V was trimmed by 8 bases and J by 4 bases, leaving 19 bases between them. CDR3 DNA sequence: TGTGCCAGCGGGGATGGGGGGAGATGGGCAGATACGCAGTATTTT. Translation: CASGDGGRWADTQYF.

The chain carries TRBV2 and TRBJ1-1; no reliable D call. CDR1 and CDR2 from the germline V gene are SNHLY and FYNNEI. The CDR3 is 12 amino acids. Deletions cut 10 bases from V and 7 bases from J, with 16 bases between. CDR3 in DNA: TGTGCCACCACGACAATGTTCTATGAAGCTTTCTTT. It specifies CATTTMFYEAFF.

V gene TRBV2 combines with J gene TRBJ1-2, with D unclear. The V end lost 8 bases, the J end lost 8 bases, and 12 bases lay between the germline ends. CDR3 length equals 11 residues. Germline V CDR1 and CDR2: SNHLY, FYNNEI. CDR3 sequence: CASFGTMGYTF. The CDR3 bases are TGTGCCAGCTTCGGTACTATGGGCTACACCTTC.